The sequence of this T cell receptor beta chain was determined in a study of beta chain features in type 1 diabetes (dated by TCRdb to the late 2010s). At the level of the whole study: Mean age, gender distribution, total cell number and subset yield did not differ between patients and healthy donors. Across all samples, some 110,000,000 sorted cells were examined, and cell number per subset correlated strongly with RNA yield. In the study, recently diagnosed type 1 diabetes patients and matched healthy donors were compared on the TCRB repertoires of their sorted circulating CD4+ T cell subsets. Regulatory and stem cell-like memory subsets were isolated from only 8 patients and roughly eight healthy donors, whereas naive and central memory subsets came from all 30 or so donors. What the work shows at the level of the full study, not this receptor alone: At VDJ recombination sites, type 1 diabetes patients had fewer insertions and more deleted nucleotides, which implies abnormalities in thymic rearrangement. Because the HLA sub-analyses included only small numbers of individuals, any influence of HLA type on TCRB rearrangement was left unresolved. PCR may preferentially amplify shorter templates, but because patient and control samples were amplified and corrected together, any resulting skew would affect both groups equally. Type 1 diabetes patients showed a moderate but significant shortening of TCRB CDR3 length in all four CD4+ subsets. Because cDNA was sequenced instead of genomic DNA, activated cells with high expression could be over-represented, although the groups did not differ in activation or CD3 levels. Naive, central memory and regulatory TCRB repertoires appeared to be more alike among patients than among healthy donors.

With respect to this clone: Its antigen is still unknown. Base qualities were left out, and no much larger clone turns up one base away.

Each donor gave one peripheral blood draw, approximately 100 mL on average, collected into heparinised tubes. Using a panel that included CD45RO, CCR7, CD25, CD127, CD95 and CD27, naive, central memory, regulatory and stem cell-like memory CD4+ T cells were sorted on a BD FACSAria II. Every sorted population had a purity above 95%. PBMCs were separated immediately by Lymphoprep density gradient centrifugation and were stained directly, without being cultured. So that batch effects would be minimized, each experiment stained and sorted samples in pairs, pairing one healthy donor with one patient. All of the isolated RNA was reverse transcribed with the High Capacity cDNA Reverse Transcription Kit, so expressed TCRB transcripts were sequenced. Deep immunoSEQ sequencing was applied to naive, central memory and regulatory T cell samples, giving an average of roughly 3.5 million total reads per sample. Sorted cells were lysed in RLT buffer, and RNA was extracted using DNase-treated RNeasy Micro or Mini kits according to cell number. Each cell subset was processed separately to prevent cross-contamination, with patient and healthy donor samples processed together. TCRB sequences were amplified from cDNA with the immunoSEQ multiplex PCR, producing 87-bp fragments spanning the CDR3 region. The amplicons were sequenced using the Illumina HiSeq platform. The authors processed their data as follows. PCR bias was computationally corrected using synthetic template baselines, reads within Hamming distance 2 were collapsed, and singletons that could not be merged were discarded. By aligning reads against IMGT, V, D and J genes, CDR3 length, and insertions or deletions at six rearrangement sites were assigned. Clonotype counts were normalized to sorted cell number within each subset before computing true diversity and Gini coefficients with the tcR R package. The overlap coefficient, calculated on TCRB nucleotide sequences, was used to quantify repertoire sharing. What TCRdb holds here is the immuneACCESS table cut down to in-frame rearrangements. Part of the clones is not present; checked against another copy, under half of the missing clones reflect an unresolved V gene, and the others are unexplained. That table is the source of V, J and clone size, and D and trimming were worked out from the DNA. In this sample the table shows some 180,000 clones, approximately 13% of which occur a single time. 0.55% to 0.8% of the sample rests with the top ten.

V and J are trimmed by 6 bases and 4 bases, and the gene matches miss 6 bases of the junction. There are 15 amino acids in the CDR3, from cysteine to phenylalanine inclusive. The sequence is cut down to CDR3 DNA, 45 bases in frame from base 1. CDR1 and CDR2, looked up from the germline V gene, are MNHEY and SVGAGI. The chain is assembled from TRBV6-5 and TRBJ1-2; TRBD1 aligns with 12 central bases. Material: central memory CD4+ T cells from blood. This clonotype was obtained from a woman under 30 in good health. The bases are TGTGCCAGCAGCACCGGGACAGGGGGCGTCTATGGCTACACCTTC. Its translation is CASSTGTGGVYGYTF.